The TCR beta chain described here comes from a study of shared clonotypes between healthy human individuals. This clone was seen a few times. Its target is unknown. General study points: Non-shared clonotypes were found to have lower generation probabilities than the clonotypes that were shared by all four of the sorted-subset donors.

Around 30,000 T cell genomes, or roughly 200 ng DNA, went into the sorted-subset replicate PCRs. Produced via immunoSEQ multiplex PCR; TCRdb's table is partial and in-frame only. The sample consists of roughly 2.1 million clones, about 92% of them appearing once. Only CD45RO-negative cells positively selected for CCR7 counted as naive CD8 cells, so terminally differentiated effector memory CD45RA+ cells were excluded. Germline CDR1 and CDR2: MNHEY and SMNVEV (reference sequence). Trimming pared 6 bases from V and 2 bases from J, leaving 16 bases between. The length of the CDR3 is 15 residues. This chain connects TRBV27 to TRBJ1-2, with no clear D. Sequencing was carried out using naive CD8+ T cells from PBMCs. This clonotype was sampled from a man aged 18 to 29 in good health. Some clones in this sample may be carry-over from other donors' samples. The CDR3 DNA is TGTGCCAGCAGAGGTCCTACAGAGGTCAACTATGGCTACACCTTC. Its translation: CASRGPTEVNYGYTF.